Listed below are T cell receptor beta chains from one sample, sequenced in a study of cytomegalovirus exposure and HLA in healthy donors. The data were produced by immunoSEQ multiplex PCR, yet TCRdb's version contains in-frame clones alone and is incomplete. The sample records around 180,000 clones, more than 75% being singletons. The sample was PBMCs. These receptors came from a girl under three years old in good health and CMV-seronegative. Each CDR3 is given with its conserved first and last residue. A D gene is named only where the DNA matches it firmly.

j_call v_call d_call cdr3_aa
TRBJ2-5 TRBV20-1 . CSASGPTQYF
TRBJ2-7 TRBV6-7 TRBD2 CDEAGPPGEQYF
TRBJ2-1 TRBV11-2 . CASSLAEVEQFF
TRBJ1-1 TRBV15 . CATSRDEWSGAFF
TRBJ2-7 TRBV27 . CATFWVGANYEQYF
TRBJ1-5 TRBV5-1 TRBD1 CASSPDRGGQPQHF
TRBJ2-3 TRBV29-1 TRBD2 CSASPGGTQYF
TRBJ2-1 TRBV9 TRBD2 CASSVGPGLAGDNYYNEQFF
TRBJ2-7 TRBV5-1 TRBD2 CASSVSGGGYEQYF
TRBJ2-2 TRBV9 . CASSDRRVTGELFF
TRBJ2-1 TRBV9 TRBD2 CASSVGPAGGNNEQFF
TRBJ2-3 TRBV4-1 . CASSQVVRVRDTQYF
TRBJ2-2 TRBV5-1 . CASSLGTLTGELFF
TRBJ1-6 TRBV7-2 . CASSLQGRNSPLHF
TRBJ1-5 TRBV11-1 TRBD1 CASSHDRANQPQHF
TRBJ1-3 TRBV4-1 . CASSQEIGGAIF
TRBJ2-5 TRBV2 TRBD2 CASSGTSGGSALETQYF
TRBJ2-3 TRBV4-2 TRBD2 CASSQVVAGGPPDTQYF
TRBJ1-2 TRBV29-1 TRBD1 CSVPGQRNYGYTF
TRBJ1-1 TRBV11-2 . CASSLGLWEITEAFF